These 32 T cell receptor beta chains share one sample of origin, sequenced in a study of T cell clonotyping in hematopoietic cell transplantation. Time point reported: recipient sample about 28 days before transplant, after cytoreduction. The data were produced by immunoSEQ multiplex PCR, yet TCRdb's version contains in-frame clones alone and is incomplete. The table lists about 45,000 clones, 82% of them singletons. Material: peripheral blood mononuclear cells, obtained before stem cell transplant. Every receptor here comes from a man between 60 and 75 years old with myelodysplastic syndrome. Some clones in this sample may be carry-over from other donors' samples.

The rearrangement joins TRBV5-1 to TRBJ1-5, with D unresolved. Trimming cost V 1 base and J 7 bases, with 15 bases left between them. The germline V gene has CDR1 SGHRS and CDR2 YFSETQ. This CDR3 spans 15 amino acids. CDR3 residues: CASSLSGEGRQPQHF. The CDR3 nucleotides are TGCGCCAGCAGCTTGAGCGGGGAGGGCCGGCAGCCCCAGCATTTT.

The chain recombines TRBV6-5 with TRBJ2-1, with 10 bases matching TRBD2. The ends lost 5 bases at V and 9 bases at J; junction bases unmatched: 7. Germline assignment: CDR1 MNHEY and CDR2 SVGAGI. The CDR3 is 14 amino acids. The CDR3 DNA follows: TGTGCCAGCAGTGACCTAGCGGGGGTGGGTGAGCAGTTCTTC. This translates into CASSDLAGVGEQFF.

J is TRBJ2-3 and V is TRBV7-9, with 7 bases matching TRBD2. This CDR3 contains 14 residues. Looked up from germline, CDR1 is SEHNR and CDR2 is FQNEAQ (reference sequence). The junction had 8 bases not matched to a gene; V was cut back by 9 bases and J by 2 bases. CDR3 bases: TGTGCCAGTAGCGGGTTTGGATACACAGATACGCAGTATTTT. Amino acid sequence: CASSGFGYTDTQYF.

The chain recombines TRBV9 with TRBJ2-2; 10 nucleotides align to TRBD2. Germline CDR1 SGDLS, CDR2 YYNGEE. V gave up 0 bases and J gave up 4 bases; unmatched junction bases: 6. This CDR3 has 17 residues. The CDR3 region has the DNA TGTGCCAGCAGCGTAGAACTAGCGGGGCTATTCACCGGGGAGCTGTTTTTT. It codes for CASSVELAGLFTGELFF.

CDR3: CASSAGQGGNGYTF. Written as DNA, the CDR3 is TGCGCCAGCAGCGCGGGACAGGGAGGCAATGGCTACACCTTC. The chain recombines TRBV5-1 with TRBJ1-2; 9 positions agree with TRBD1. Germline V gene data show CDR1 as SGHRS and CDR2 as YFSETQ. This CDR3 has 14 residues. V dropped 4 bases and J dropped 6; count of bases not matched to a gene: 7.

This sequence joins TRBV14 and TRBJ1-2; D unclear. The ends were cut back, 4 bases at V and 3 bases at J, with 9 bases in the middle. CDR1 and CDR2 from the germline V gene are SGHDN and FVKESK. This CDR3 contains 13 residues. In DNA, the CDR3 is TGTGCCAGCAGCCTCGGATTCGACTATGGCTACACCTTC. This gives the protein CASSLGFDYGYTF.

The J gene is TRBJ2-1, the V gene TRBV6-5; 7 bases align to TRBD2. Looked up from germline, CDR1 is MNHEY and CDR2 is SVGAGI. Trimming removed 4 bases from V and 7 bases from J; junction bases left unmatched: 7. The CDR3 consists of 14 residues. The CDR3 DNA reads as TGTGCCAGCAGTTCCCCGGGGGGAGGAAATGAGCAGTTCTTC. Protein product: CASSSPGGGNEQFF.

The V gene is TRBV7-9, the J gene TRBJ1-2; D perhaps matches TRBD1 (5 bases). Trimming took 0 bases from V and 3 from J, leaving 11 bases between them. This CDR3 has 15 amino acids. CDR1 SEHNR and CDR2 FQNEAQ come from the germline V gene (reference sequence). The CDR3 region is CASSLAGVGDYGYTF. CDR3 nucleotide sequence: TGTGCCAGCAGCTTAGCCGGGGTGGGGGACTATGGCTACACCTTC.

This clone has a handful of counts. The V and J genes are TRBV4-1 and TRBJ2-7; TRBD1 might be the D (5 bases). The CDR3 extends over 14 amino acids. Germline V CDR1 and CDR2: MGHRA, YSYEKL. Trimming cost V 0 bases and J 4 bases, with 10 bases left between them. The CDR3 nucleotides are TGCGCCAGCAGCCAAGAGGCAGGGATATACGAGCAGTACTTC. Translated: CASSQEAGIYEQYF.

This chain connects TRBV5-8 to TRBJ1-6; D is undetermined. Germline CDR1 reads SGHTS; CDR2 reads YDEGEE. The CDR3 extends over 14 amino acids. Deletions cut 1 base from V and 7 bases from J, with 9 bases between. CDR3 amino acids: CASSLLGLNSPLHF. As DNA, the CDR3 is TGTGCCAGCAGCTTGCTAGGGCTCAATTCACCCCTCCACTTT.

The chain recombines TRBV4-2 with TRBJ1-2; no definite D call. Looked up from germline, CDR1 is LGHNA and CDR2 is YNFKEQ. The CDR3 length is 13 residues. V was trimmed by 0 bases and J by 8 bases, leaving 10 bases between them. The CDR3: CASSQEIKGGYTF. CDR3 DNA sequence: TGTGCCAGCAGCCAAGAGATCAAGGGCGGCTACACCTTC.

The chain combines TRBV19 with TRBJ1-2, with TRBD1 matching 8 bases. The CDR3 length is 16 residues. Unmatched junction bases numbered 10, after V lost 7 bases and J lost 0 bases. Per germline, CDR1 LNHDA and CDR2 SQIVND (reference sequence). CDR3 sequence (DNA): TGTGCCAGTATCGACAGGGGCTCCAGAGCTAACTATGGCTACACCTTC. Residues: CASIDRGSRANYGYTF.

The chain employs TRBV6-6 and TRBJ1-1; D gene unclear. V was clipped by 5 bases and J by 3 bases, with 16 bases between them. CDR3 length equals 15 residues. The germline CDR1 and CDR2 sequences are MNHNY and SVGAGI (reference sequence). The CDR3 region has the DNA TGTGCCAGCAGTACCAAATGGCCTTTGGACACTGAAGCTTTCTTT. The encoded protein is CASSTKWPLDTEAFF.

V gene TRBV29-1 combines with J gene TRBJ2-7, with TRBD1 identical over 9 bases. Unmatched junction bases numbered 4, after V lost 1 base and J lost 0 bases. The CDR3 consists of 15 residues. Germline V gene sequence: CDR1 SQVTM, CDR2 ANQGSEA. CDR3 nucleotide sequence: TGCAGCGTTGAAGGGACAGGGGAATCCTCCTACGAGCAGTACTTC. It is translated as CSVEGTGESSYEQYF.

The chain recombines TRBV19 with TRBJ2-7; no clear D gene. Germline CDR1 and CDR2: LNHDA and SQIVND (reference sequence). CDR3 size: 14 residues. The ends were cut back, 3 bases at V and 2 bases at J, with 11 bases in the middle. The CDR3 DNA reads as TGTGCCAGTAGTATTCAGGTGGGGACCTACGAGCAGTACTTC. Protein: CASSIQVGTYEQYF.

The table lists this clone with a few counts. The genes are TRBV7-2 and TRBJ2-5; D is perhaps TRBD2 (6 bases). CDR1 is SGHTA and CDR2 is FQGNSA in the germline V gene. The V end was cut by 1 base, the J end by 4 bases, with 10 bases between. The CDR3 totals 14 residues. Here the CDR3 reads CASSLGPGVETQYF. CDR3 DNA: TGTGCCAGCAGCTTAGGTCCGGGGGTAGAGACCCAGTACTTC.

The V and J genes are TRBV7-6 and TRBJ2-7, with TRBD1 as a possible D gene (6 bases). CDR3 length: 14 residues. V lost 5 bases and J 2 bases, leaving 13 bases between the germline ends. The germline CDR1 and CDR2 sequences are SGHVS and FNYEAQ. Here the CDR3 DNA reads TGTGCCAGCAGCCCCCATCAGGGGACCTACGAGCAGTACTTC. Translated, it gives CASSPHQGTYEQYF.

The rearrangement uses TRBV2 and TRBJ1-4, with no clear D. The CDR3 covers 15 residues. V shed 6 bases and J shed 4 bases, with 15 bases lying between them. Germline loops: CDR1 SNHLY, CDR2 FYNNEI. CDR3 amino acids: CASRFSGDLNEKLFF. The CDR3 DNA is TGTGCCAGCAGATTTTCCGGGGATCTTAATGAAAAACTGTTTTTT. The full variable domain, in which reference TRBV2 and TRBJ1-4 provide the parts outside the CDR3, is EPEVTQTPSHQVTQMGQEVILRCVPISNHLYFYWYRQILGQKVEFLVSFYNNEISEKSEIFDDQFSVERPDGSNFTLKIRSTKLEDSAMYFCASRFSGDLNEKLFFGSGTQLSVL.

The chain uses TRBV2 and TRBJ2-3; D gene uncertain. The V gene's germline CDR1 is SNHLY and CDR2 FYNNEI. Trimming took off 7 bases at V and 5 bases at J, with 10 bases between the two ends. This CDR3 region has 12 residues. CDR3 DNA: TGTGCCAGCATGCGAGGAAAAGATACGCAGTATTTT. It specifies CASMRGKDTQYF. Together with reference TRBV2 and TRBJ2-3, the CDR3 gives the full variable domain: EPEVTQTPSHQVTQMGQEVILRCVPISNHLYFYWYRQILGQKVEFLVSFYNNEISEKSEIFDDQFSVERPDGSNFTLKIRSTKLEDSAMYFCASMRGKDTQYFGPGTRLTVL.

V usage is TRBV15 and J usage is TRBJ1-5; D gene ambiguous. CDR1 and CDR2 (germline): LNHNV, YYDKDF (reference sequence). The CDR3 contains 14 residues. Trimming took off 4 bases at V and 1 base at J, with 8 bases between the two ends. The CDR3: CATSKFSSNQPQHF. The DNA for the CDR3 is TGTGCCACCAGCAAGTTCTCCAGCAATCAGCCCCAGCATTTT.

The V and J genes are TRBV6-5 and TRBJ1-6; D is perhaps TRBD1 (6 bases). Germline values: CDR1 MNHEY, CDR2 SVGAGI. This CDR3 is built from 14 residues. With 1 base removed from V and 9 bases from J, the gap between germline ends came to 10 bases. CDR3 loop: CASSYLQGSSPLHF. In DNA, the CDR3 is TGTGCCAGCAGTTACTTACAGGGATCTTCACCCCTCCACTTT.

V gene TRBV14 combines with J gene TRBJ2-7; 9 bases map to TRBD1. With 4 bases clipped from V and 5 bases from J, the junction kept 9 bases outside the gene matches. In germline, CDR1 is SGHDN, CDR2 FVKESK. The CDR3 sequence is 15 residues long. The CDR3 DNA follows: TGTGCCAGCAGCCGCGGACAGGGGAGTTTGCACGAGCAGTACTTC. Residues: CASSRGQGSLHEQYF.

The chain carries TRBV5-3 and TRBJ1-5; 7 bases fit TRBD1. TRBV5-3 is noted as an ORF with a role that remains uncertain. With V trimmed by 3 bases and J by 8 bases, 20 bases remained unmatched. The CDR3 consists of 18 residues. CDR3 nucleotide sequence: TGTGCCAGAAGCTCCTCCACCCACAGGGGTACCCGGATGGAGCCCCAGCATTTT. It translates to CARSSSTHRGTRMEPQHF.

The chain has TRBV6-1 and TRBJ2-5, with a possible D match to TRBD1 (5 bases). Germline CDR1 and CDR2: MNHNS and SASEGT. The CDR3 has 13 residues. V shed 10 bases and J shed 5 bases, with 17 bases lying between them. DNA of the CDR3: TGTGCCAACCGACCTGGGCCAGGGGAGACCCAGTACTTC. This encodes CANRPGPGETQYF.

The genes are TRBV5-6 and TRBJ2-5; 11 nucleotides align to TRBD1. The CDR3 covers 14 residues. V lost 4 bases, J lost 4 bases, and 3 bases stayed unmatched. The V gene's germline CDR1 is SGHDT and CDR2 YYEEEE. The CDR3 region is CASSPDRGLETQYF. The CDR3 coding sequence is TGTGCCAGCAGCCCGGACAGGGGGCTAGAGACCCAGTACTTC.

The chain has TRBV7-2 and TRBJ2-7; no firm D call. V was shortened by 1 base and J by 3 bases, with 7 bases between the two germline ends. From germline, CDR1 is SGHTA and CDR2 FQGNSA. This CDR3 is built from 13 residues. The CDR3 loop reads CASSLVVLYEQYF. The CDR3 DNA reads TGTGCCAGCAGCTTAGTAGTCCTCTACGAGCAGTACTTC.

The chain has TRBV7-8 and TRBJ2-7; D remains unclear. The CDR3 spans 14 residues. The V gene's germline CDR1 is SGHVS and CDR2 FQNEAQ. Trimming took 1 base from V and 2 from J, leaving 9 bases between them. The CDR3 loop is CASSLEAGPYEQYF. The DNA of the CDR3 is TGTGCCAGCAGCTTAGAGGCAGGTCCCTACGAGCAGTACTTC. The full variable domain, in which reference TRBV7-8 and TRBJ2-7 provide the parts outside the CDR3, is GAGVSQSPRYKVAKRGQDVALRCDPISGHVSLFWYQQALGQGPEFLTYFQNEAQLDKSGLPSDRFFAERPEGSVSTLKIQRTQQEDSAVYLCASSLEAGPYEQYFGPGTRLTVT.

The chain couples TRBV28 to TRBJ1-2, with D perhaps TRBD1 (5 bases). Germline V gene sequence: CDR1 MDHEN, CDR2 SYDVKM. The length of the CDR3 is 15 residues. Trimming shortened V by 2 bases and J by 6 bases, and 16 bases separated the two germline ends. The CDR3 sequence: CASSLPPLQEDGYTF. CDR3 coding DNA: TGTGCCAGCAGTTTACCCCCCCTACAGGAGGATGGCTACACCTTC.

This chain connects TRBV7-2 to TRBJ1-1, with D unresolved. The CDR3 consists of 15 residues. Germline values: CDR1 SGHTA, CDR2 FQGNSA. Between the trimmed V and J ends, which lost 2 bases and 4 bases, there was a span of 14 bases. In nucleotides, the CDR3 is TGTGCCAGCAGCTTAAAATGGGGTGGGAGCACTGAAGCTTTCTTT. The encoded protein is CASSLKWGGSTEAFF. Supplemented by reference TRBV7-2 and TRBJ1-1, the full variable domain reads GAGVSQSPSNKVTEKGKDVELRCDPISGHTALYWYRQSLGQGLEFLIYFQGNSAPDKSGLPSDRFSAERTGGSVSTLTIQRTQQEDSAVYLCASSLKWGGSTEAFFGQGTRLTVV.

The chain joins TRBV11-2 to TRBJ2-3; D not certain. Per the germline V gene, CDR1 is SGHAT and CDR2 is FQNNGV. V was pared by 4 bases and J by 6 bases, with 5 bases between. The CDR3 length is 11 residues. The CDR3: CASSSGDTQYF. In DNA, the CDR3 is TGTGCCAGCAGCTCCGGGGATACGCAGTATTTT.

This chain's CDR3 is CASSPGLTNEKLFF. The CDR3 DNA reads TGTGCCAGCAGTCCAGGGTTGACTAATGAAAAACTGTTTTTT. V is TRBV6-6 and J is TRBJ1-4; possible D gene TRBD1, 5 bases. Germline loops: CDR1 MNHNY, CDR2 SVGAGI (reference sequence). This CDR3 is 14 amino acids long. With 5 bases removed from V and 2 bases from J, the gap between germline ends came to 9 bases.

The chain is built from TRBV9 and TRBJ2-2; D is ambiguous. The germline V gene has CDR1 SGDLS and CDR2 YYNGEE. Trimming stripped 2 bases from V and 1 base from J, with 0 bases between. CDR3 length equals 12 residues. In DNA form, the CDR3 reads TGTGCCAGCAGCGTGAACACCGGGGAGCTGTTTTTT. As protein: CASSVNTGELFF.